This is a list of T cell receptor beta chains from one sample in a study of shared clonotypes between healthy human individuals. The repertoire was sequenced with immunoSEQ multiplex PCR; TCRdb's copy has only in-frame clones and lacks some. The sample lists some 2 million clones, 85% to 95% occurring once. Sequenced: naive CD4+ T cells sorted from blood. Receptors originate from a man aged 18 to 30 in good health. Both conserved end residues are part of each CDR3. Fields, in order: D gene, V gene, J gene, clone size, CDR3 protein, CDR3 DNA. A D gene is named only where the DNA matches it firmly. Rows may omit the clone size; those that give it use once, few, many or a size class.

-,TRBV7-3,TRBJ1-3,-,CASSSTPSGNTIYF,TGTGCCAGCAGCTCGACGCCTTCTGGAAACACCATATATTTT
TRBD1,TRBV27,TRBJ2-5,-,CASSLRATGGASGSVETQYF,TGTGCCAGCAGTTTGCGGGCGACAGGGGGCGCATCGGGAAGTGTGGAGACCCAGTACTTC
-,TRBV9,TRBJ1-1,-,CASSPRTENTEAFF,TGTGCCAGCAGCCCTCGGACAGAGAACACTGAAGCTTTCTTT
-,TRBV19,TRBJ1-1,-,CASRIAEGHNPNTEAFF,TGTGCCAGCCGTATTGCCGAGGGACACAACCCGAACACTGAAGCTTTCTTT
-,TRBV5-1,TRBJ1-6,-,CASRDDSSNSPLHF,TGCGCCAGCAGGGATGATTCGAGTAATTCACCCCTCCACTTT
TRBD1,TRBV7-9,TRBJ1-6,once,CASSSTGVSYNSPLHF,TGTGCCAGCAGCTCAACAGGGGTATCCTATAATTCACCCCTCCACTTT
-,TRBV4-1,TRBJ2-1,-,CASSQVQGLDEQFF,TGCGCCAGCAGCCAAGTGCAGGGATTGGATGAGCAGTTCTTC
-,TRBV5-5,TRBJ2-3,-,CASSAEGQGTDTQYF,TGTGCCAGCAGTGCCGAGGGACAAGGCACAGATACGCAGTATTTT
-,TRBV5-5,TRBJ1-3,-,CASRSGVGSGNTIYF,TGTGCCAGCCGGAGCGGGGTGGGCTCTGGAAACACCATATATTTT
-,TRBV6-6,TRBJ1-5,-,CASSAGLSNQPQHF,TGTGCCAGCAGCGCAGGACTTAGCAATCAGCCCCAGCATTTT
TRBD2,TRBV11-2,TRBJ2-3,-,CASSHSGTSGASTDTQYF,TGTGCCAGCAGCCACTCCGGGACTAGCGGCGCTAGCACAGATACGCAGTATTTT
TRBD1,TRBV5-1,TRBJ1-3,-,CASSLEGTGGSGNTIYF,TGCGCCAGCAGCTTGGAAGGGACAGGGGGCTCTGGAAACACCATATATTTT
-,TRBV6-6,TRBJ2-7,-,CASSLSGYEQYF,TGTGCCAGCAGTTTATCCGGTTACGAGCAGTACTTC
TRBD2,TRBV10-3,TRBJ2-1,-,CAISDRTSGSSYNEQFF,TGTGCCATCAGTGACCGGACTAGCGGGAGCTCCTACAATGAGCAGTTCTTC
-,TRBV20-1,TRBJ1-1,-,CSPRVDEAFF,TGCAGTCCCCGCGTGGACGAAGCTTTCTTT
TRBD2,TRBV7-6,TRBJ2-7,once,CASSLWTSGVYEQYF,TGTGCCAGCAGCTTATGGACTAGCGGGGTCTACGAGCAGTACTTC
-,TRBV6-5,TRBJ2-3,-,CASSYSMGNTQYF,TGTGCCAGCAGTTACTCGATGGGAAATACGCAGTATTTT
TRBD1,TRBV7-9,TRBJ1-2,-,CASSSTGTGNYGYTF,TGTGCCAGCAGCTCCACCGGGACAGGGAACTATGGCTACACCTTC
TRBD2,TRBV30,TRBJ2-1,-,CAWRSSGKNREQFF,TGTGCCTGGAGGTCTAGCGGGAAGAACAGGGAGCAGTTCTTC
-,TRBV7-2,TRBJ1-6,-,CASSLAGLSSPLHF,TGTGCCAGCAGCTTGGCAGGTCTGAGTTCACCCCTCCACTTT
TRBD1,TRBV30,TRBJ2-7,-,CAWGTVRYEQYF,TGTGCCTGGGGGACAGTCCGCTACGAGCAGTACTTC
TRBD2,TRBV7-3,TRBJ2-3,-,CASSSRTSSRTISPDTQYF,TGTGCCAGCAGCTCACGGACTAGCAGCCGGACGATCTCCCCAGATACGCAGTATTTT